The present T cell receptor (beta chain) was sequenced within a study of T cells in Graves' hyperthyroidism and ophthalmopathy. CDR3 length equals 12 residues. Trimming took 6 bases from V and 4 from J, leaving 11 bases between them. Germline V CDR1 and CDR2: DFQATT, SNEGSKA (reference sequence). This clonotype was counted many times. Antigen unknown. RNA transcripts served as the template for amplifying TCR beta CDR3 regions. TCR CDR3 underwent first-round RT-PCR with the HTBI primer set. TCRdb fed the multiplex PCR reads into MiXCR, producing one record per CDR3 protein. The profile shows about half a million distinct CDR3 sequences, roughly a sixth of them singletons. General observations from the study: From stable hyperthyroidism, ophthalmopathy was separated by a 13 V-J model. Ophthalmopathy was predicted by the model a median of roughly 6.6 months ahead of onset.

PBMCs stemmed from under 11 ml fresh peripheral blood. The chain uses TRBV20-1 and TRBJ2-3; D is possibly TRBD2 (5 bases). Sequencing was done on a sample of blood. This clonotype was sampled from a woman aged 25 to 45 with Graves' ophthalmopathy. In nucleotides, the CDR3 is TGCAGTGCCAGGTTAGCGCCAGATACGCAGTATTTT. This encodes CSARLAPDTQYF.